These 4 T cell receptor beta chains were all obtained from the same sample, sequenced in a study of blood T cell repertoires in COVID-19. TCRdb's table, derived via immunoSEQ multiplex PCR, lists solely in-frame clones and lacks some. Among 150,000 to 200,000 clones listed, more than 80% were seen once. The specimen was peripheral blood. The receptors derive from an older woman with COVID-19, enrolled during active disease.

The chain employs TRBV3-1 (or the pseudogene TRBV3-2) and TRBJ1-1, with TRBD1 identical over 11 bases. Trimming removed 3 bases from V and 5 bases from J; junction bases left unmatched: 5. Germline CDR1 is LGHDT and CDR2 is YNNKEL (reference sequence). The CDR3 has 15 residues. CDR3 DNA: TGTGCCAGCAGCCACGGACAGGGGGCTTGGACTGAAGCTTTCTTT. It yields the protein CASSHGQGAWTEAFF.

This chain links TRBV18 with TRBJ2-1; TRBD1 matches at 9 bases. This CDR3 has 15 residues. CDR1 and CDR2 from the germline V gene are KGHSH and LQKENI. Trimming took 3 bases from V and 7 from J; bases not matched to a gene: 7. CDR3 amino acids: CASSPGTGSINEQFF. Here the CDR3 DNA reads TGTGCCAGCTCACCCGGGACAGGGTCTATAAATGAGCAGTTCTTC.

V usage is TRBV19 and J usage is TRBJ2-7; 9 nucleotides line up with TRBD1. CDR1 LNHDA and CDR2 SQIVND come from the germline V gene (reference sequence). There are 14 residues in the CDR3. The J segment lost 2 bases and the V segment lost 7 bases, leaving 6 bases of the junction unmatched. CDR3 sequence (DNA): TGTGCCAGTACGGACAGGGGAAGAACCTACGAGCAGTACTTC. Protein sequence: CASTDRGRTYEQYF.

In this sample, this clone turned up once. J is TRBJ1-5 and V is TRBV6-5, with 7 bases fitting TRBD1. Losses at the gene ends were 8 bases for V and 0 bases for J; bases not matched to a gene: 7. The CDR3 has 15 amino acids. From germline, CDR1 is MNHEY and CDR2 SVGAGI. This CDR3 reads CASARTGISNQPQHF. CDR3 DNA sequence: TGTGCCAGCGCCCGGACAGGAATTAGCAATCAGCCCCAGCATTTT.